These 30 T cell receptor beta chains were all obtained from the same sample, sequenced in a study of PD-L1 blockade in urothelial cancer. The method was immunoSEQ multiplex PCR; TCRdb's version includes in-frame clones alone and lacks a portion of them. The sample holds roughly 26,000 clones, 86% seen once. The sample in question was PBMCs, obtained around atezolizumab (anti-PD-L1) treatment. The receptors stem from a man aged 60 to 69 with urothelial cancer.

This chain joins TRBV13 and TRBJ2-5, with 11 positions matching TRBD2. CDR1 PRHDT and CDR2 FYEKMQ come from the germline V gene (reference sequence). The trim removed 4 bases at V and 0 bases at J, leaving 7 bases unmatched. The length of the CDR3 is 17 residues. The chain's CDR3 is CASSSRGLAVYQETQYF. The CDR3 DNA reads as TGTGCCAGCAGCTCGAGGGGACTAGCGGTTTACCAAGAGACCCAGTACTTC.

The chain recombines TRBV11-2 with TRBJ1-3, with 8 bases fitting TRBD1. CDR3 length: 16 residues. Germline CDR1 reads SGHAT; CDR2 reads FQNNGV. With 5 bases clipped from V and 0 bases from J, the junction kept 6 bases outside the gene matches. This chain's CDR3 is CASSRGQAISGNTIYF. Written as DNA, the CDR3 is TGTGCCAGCAGCCGGGGACAGGCGATCTCTGGAAACACCATATATTTT.

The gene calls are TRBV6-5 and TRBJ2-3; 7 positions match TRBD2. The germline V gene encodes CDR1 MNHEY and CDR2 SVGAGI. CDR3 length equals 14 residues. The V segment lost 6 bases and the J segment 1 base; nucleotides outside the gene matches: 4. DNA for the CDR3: TGTGCCAGCAGCCCTCGGGAGGGCACAGATACGCAGTATTTT. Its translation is CASSPREGTDTQYF.

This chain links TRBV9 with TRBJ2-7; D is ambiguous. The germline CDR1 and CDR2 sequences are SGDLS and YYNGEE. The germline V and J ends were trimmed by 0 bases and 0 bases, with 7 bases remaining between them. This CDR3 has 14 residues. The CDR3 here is CASSVGGSSYEQYF. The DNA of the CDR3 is TGTGCCAGCAGCGTAGGCGGCAGCTCCTACGAGCAGTACTTC.

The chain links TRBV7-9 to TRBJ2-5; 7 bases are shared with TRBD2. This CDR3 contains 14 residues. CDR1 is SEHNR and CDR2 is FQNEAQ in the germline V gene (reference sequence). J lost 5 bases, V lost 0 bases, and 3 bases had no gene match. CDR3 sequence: CASSLARGLETQYF. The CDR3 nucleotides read TGTGCCAGCAGCTTAGCGCGGGGGTTGGAGACCCAGTACTTC.

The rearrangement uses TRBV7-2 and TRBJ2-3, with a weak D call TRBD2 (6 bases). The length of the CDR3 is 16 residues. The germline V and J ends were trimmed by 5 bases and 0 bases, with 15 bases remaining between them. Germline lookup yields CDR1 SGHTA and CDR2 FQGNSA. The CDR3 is CASSPPGGASTDTQYF. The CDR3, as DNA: TGTGCCAGCAGCCCCCCAGGAGGGGCAAGCACAGATACGCAGTATTTT.

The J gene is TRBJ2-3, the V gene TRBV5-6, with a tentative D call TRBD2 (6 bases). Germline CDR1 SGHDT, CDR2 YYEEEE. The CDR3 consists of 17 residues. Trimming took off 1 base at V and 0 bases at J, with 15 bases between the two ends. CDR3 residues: CASSLRMSGLSTDTQYF. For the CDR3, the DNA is TGTGCCAGCAGCTTGAGGATGAGCGGGCTTAGCACAGATACGCAGTATTTT.

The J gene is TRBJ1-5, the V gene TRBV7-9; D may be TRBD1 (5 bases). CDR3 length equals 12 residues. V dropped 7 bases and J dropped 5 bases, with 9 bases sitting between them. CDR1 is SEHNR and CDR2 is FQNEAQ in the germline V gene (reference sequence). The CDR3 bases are TGTGCCAGCACTGCGGGGGATCAGCCCCAGCATTTT. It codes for CASTAGDQPQHF. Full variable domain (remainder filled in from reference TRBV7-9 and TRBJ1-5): DTGVSQNPRHKITKRGQNVTFRCDPISEHNRLYWYRQTLGQGPEFLTYFQNEAQLEKSRLLSDRFSAERPKGSFSTLEIQRTEQGDSAMYLCASTAGDQPQHFGDGTRLSIL.

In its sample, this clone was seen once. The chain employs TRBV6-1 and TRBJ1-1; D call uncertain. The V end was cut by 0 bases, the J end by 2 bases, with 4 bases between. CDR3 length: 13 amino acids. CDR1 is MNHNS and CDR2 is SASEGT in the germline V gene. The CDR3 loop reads CASSEAINTEAFF. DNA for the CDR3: TGTGCCAGCAGTGAAGCAATAAACACTGAAGCTTTCTTT.

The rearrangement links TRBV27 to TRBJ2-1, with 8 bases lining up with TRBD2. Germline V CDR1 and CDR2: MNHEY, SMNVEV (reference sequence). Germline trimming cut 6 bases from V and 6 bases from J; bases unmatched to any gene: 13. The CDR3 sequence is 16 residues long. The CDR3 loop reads CASSGLAGGESNEQFF. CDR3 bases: TGTGCCAGCAGCGGTTTGGCGGGAGGTGAAAGCAATGAGCAGTTCTTC.

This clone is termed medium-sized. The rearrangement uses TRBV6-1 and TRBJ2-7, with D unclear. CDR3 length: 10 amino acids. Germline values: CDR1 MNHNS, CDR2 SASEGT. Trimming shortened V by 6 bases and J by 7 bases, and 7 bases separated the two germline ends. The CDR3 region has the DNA TGTGCCAGCAGGCGAAATGAGCAGTACTTC. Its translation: CASRRNEQYF.

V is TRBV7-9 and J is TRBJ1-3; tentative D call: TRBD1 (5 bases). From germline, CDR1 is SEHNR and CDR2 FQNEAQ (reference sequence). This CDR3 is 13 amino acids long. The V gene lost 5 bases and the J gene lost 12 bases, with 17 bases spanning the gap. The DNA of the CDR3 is TGTGCCAGCAGCCCAACCGGGACTACGGTCATATATTTT. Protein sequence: CASSPTGTTVIYF.

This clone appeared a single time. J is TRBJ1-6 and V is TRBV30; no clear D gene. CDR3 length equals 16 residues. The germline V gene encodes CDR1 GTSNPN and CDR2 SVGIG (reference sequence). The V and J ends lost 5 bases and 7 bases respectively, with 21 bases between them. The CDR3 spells CAWGLGGPSWNSPLHF. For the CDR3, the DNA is TGTGCCTGGGGGCTAGGAGGCCCCTCTTGGAATTCACCCCTCCACTTT. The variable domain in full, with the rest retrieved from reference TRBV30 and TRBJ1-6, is SQTIHQWPATLVQPVGSPLSLECTVEGTSNPNLYWYRQAAGRGLQLLFYSVGIGQISSEVPQNLSASRPQDRQFILSSKKLLLSDSGFYLCAWGLGGPSWNSPLHFGNGTRLTVT.

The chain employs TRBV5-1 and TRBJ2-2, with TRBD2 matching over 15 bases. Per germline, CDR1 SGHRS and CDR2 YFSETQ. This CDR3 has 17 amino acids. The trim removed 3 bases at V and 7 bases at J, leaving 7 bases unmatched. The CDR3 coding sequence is TGCGCCAGCAGCTCCGGACTAGCGGGAGGGCCTGACGGGGAGCTGTTTTTT. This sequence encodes CASSSGLAGGPDGELFF.

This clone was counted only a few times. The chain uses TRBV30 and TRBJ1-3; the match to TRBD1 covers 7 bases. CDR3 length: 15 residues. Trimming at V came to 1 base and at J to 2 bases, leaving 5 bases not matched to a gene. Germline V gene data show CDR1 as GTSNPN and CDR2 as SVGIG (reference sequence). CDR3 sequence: CAWSAQGRPGNTIYF. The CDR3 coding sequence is TGTGCCTGGAGTGCACAGGGGCGTCCTGGAAACACCATATATTTT.

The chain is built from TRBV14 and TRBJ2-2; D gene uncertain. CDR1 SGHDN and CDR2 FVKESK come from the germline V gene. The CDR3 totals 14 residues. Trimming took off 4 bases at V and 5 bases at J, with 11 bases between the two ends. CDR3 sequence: CASSRYSQTGELFF. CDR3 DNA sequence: TGTGCCAGCAGCCGGTACAGTCAGACCGGGGAGCTGTTTTTT.

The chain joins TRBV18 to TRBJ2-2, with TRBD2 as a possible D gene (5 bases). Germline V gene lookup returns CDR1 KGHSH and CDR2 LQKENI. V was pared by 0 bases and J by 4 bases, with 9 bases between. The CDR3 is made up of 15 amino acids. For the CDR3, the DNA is TGTGCCAGCTCACCACCGACTAATCCCACCGGGGAGCTGTTTTTT. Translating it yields CASSPPTNPTGELFF.

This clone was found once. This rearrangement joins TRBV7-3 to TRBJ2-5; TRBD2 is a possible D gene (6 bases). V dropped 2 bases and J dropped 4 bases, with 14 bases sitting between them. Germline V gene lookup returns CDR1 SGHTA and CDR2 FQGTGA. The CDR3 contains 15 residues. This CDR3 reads CASSLAAGRRETQYF. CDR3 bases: TGTGCCAGCAGCTTAGCTGCGGGGAGGCGAGAGACCCAGTACTTC. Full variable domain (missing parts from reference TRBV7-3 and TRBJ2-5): GAGVSQTPSNKVTEKGKYVELRCDPISGHTALYWYRQSLGQGPEFLIYFQGTGAADDSGLPNDRFFAVRPEGSVSTLKIQRTERGDSAVYLCASSLAAGRRETQYFGPGTRLLVL.

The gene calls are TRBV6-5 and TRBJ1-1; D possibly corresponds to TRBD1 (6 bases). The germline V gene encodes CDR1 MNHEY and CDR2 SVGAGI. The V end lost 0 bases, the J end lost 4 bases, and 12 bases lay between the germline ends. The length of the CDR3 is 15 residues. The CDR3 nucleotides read TGTGCCAGCAGTTACTCGGTCAGGGGAATCACTGAAGCTTTCTTT. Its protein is CASSYSVRGITEAFF.

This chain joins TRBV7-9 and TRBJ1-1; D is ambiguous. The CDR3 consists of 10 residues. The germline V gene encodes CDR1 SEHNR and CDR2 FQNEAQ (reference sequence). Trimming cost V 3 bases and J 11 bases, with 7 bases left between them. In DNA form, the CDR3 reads TGTGCCAGCAGCTTGGGGAGGGCTTTCTTT. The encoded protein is CASSLGRAFF.

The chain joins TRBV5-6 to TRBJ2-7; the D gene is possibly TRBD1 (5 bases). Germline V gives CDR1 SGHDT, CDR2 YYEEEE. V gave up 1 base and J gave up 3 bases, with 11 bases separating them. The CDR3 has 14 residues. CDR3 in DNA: TGTGCCAGCAGCTTGCCAGGGAAGAACTACGAGCAGTACTTC. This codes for CASSLPGKNYEQYF. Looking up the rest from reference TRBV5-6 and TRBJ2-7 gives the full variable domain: DAGVTQSPTHLIKTRGQQVTLRCSPKSGHDTVSWYQQALGQGPQFIFQYYEEEERQRGNFPDRFSGHQFPNYSSELNVNALLLGDSALYLCASSLPGKNYEQYFGPGTRLTVT.

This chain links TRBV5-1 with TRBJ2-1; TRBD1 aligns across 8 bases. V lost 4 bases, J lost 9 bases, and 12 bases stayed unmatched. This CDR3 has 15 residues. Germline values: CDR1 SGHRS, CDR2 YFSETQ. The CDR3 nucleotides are TGCGCCAGCAGCCTGACAGGGGCCACATTCGGTGAGCAGTTCTTC. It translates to CASSLTGATFGEQFF.

CDR3 coding DNA: TGTGCCAGCAGTGAAGCGCTTCCCCCACAAGACGAGCAGTACTTC. Its protein is CASSEALPPQDEQYF. The chain has TRBV2 and TRBJ2-7; D remains unclear. The CDR3 is 15 amino acids. The germline V gene encodes CDR1 SNHLY and CDR2 FYNNEI. V lost 0 bases and J lost 5, with 14 bases in between.

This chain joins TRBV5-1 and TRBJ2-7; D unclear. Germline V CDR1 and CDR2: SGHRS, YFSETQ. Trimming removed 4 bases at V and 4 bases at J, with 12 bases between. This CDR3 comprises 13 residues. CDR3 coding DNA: TGCGCCAGCAGCGATTCCGTCGGTTACGAGCAGTACTTC. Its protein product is CASSDSVGYEQYF.

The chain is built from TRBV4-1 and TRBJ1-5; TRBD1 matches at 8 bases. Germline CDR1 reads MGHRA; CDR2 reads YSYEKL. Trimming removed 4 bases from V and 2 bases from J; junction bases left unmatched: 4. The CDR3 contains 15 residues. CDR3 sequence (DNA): TGCGCCAGCAGCCTCGGACAGGGCGGCAATCAGCCCCAGCATTTT. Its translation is CASSLGQGGNQPQHF.

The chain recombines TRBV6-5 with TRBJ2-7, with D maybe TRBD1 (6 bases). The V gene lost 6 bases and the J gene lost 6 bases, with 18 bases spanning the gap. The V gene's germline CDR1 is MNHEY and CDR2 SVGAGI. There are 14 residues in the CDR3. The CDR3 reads CASRPQGMAREQYF. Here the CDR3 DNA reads TGTGCCAGCAGACCCCAGGGGATGGCTCGCGAGCAGTACTTC.

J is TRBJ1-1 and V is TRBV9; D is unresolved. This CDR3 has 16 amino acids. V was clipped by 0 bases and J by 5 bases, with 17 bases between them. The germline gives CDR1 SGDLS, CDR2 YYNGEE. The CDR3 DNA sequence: TGTGCCAGCAGCGTAGATTCGGACGGCTGGAGGACTGAAGCTTTCTTT. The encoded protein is CASSVDSDGWRTEAFF.

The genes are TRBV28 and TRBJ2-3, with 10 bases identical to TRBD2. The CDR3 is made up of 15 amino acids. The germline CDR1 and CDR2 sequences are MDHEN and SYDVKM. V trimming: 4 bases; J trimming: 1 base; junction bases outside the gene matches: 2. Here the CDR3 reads CASSSAGGRTDTQYF. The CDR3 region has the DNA TGTGCCAGCAGTTCAGCGGGGGGGCGCACAGATACGCAGTATTTT.

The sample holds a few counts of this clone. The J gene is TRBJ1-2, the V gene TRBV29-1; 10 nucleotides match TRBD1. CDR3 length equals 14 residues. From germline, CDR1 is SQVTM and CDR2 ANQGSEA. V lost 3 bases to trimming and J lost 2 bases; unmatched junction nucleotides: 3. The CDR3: CSVETGGRNYGYTF. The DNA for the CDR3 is TGCAGCGTTGAGACAGGGGGCCGAAACTATGGCTACACCTTC. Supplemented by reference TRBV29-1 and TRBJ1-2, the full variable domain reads SAVISQKPSRDICQRGTSLTIQCQVDSQVTMMFWYRQQPGQSLTLIATANQGSEATYESGFVIDKFPISRPNLTFSTLTVSNMSPEDSSIYLCSVETGGRNYGYTFGSGTRLTVV.

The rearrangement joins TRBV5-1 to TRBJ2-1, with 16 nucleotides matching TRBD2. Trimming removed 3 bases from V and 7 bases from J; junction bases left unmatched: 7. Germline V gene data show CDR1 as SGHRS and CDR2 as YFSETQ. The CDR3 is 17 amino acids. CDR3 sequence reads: CASSWGLAGGPANEQFF. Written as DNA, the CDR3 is TGCGCCAGCAGCTGGGGACTAGCGGGAGGGCCAGCAAATGAGCAGTTCTTC.